The next 25 T cell receptor beta chains were all read from a single sample in a study of CD8 T cells in Susac syndrome. Random-hexamer reverse transcription was applied to roughly 0.5 to 1 ug RNA. One entry per CDR3 protein, called by TCRdb with MiXCR from the immunoSEQ multiplex PCR reads. The profile shows approximately 53,000 distinct CDR3 sequences, approximately 93% of them singletons. Sequencing used CD8+ T cells from PBMCs. The receptors stem from a human donor with multiple sclerosis.

This clonotype was detected only once. V is TRBV9 and J is TRBJ1-1, with TRBD1 identical over 10 bases. The J segment lost 0 bases and the V segment lost 3 bases, leaving 14 bases of the junction unmatched. Germline CDR1 and CDR2: SGDLS and YYNGEE. The CDR3 extends over 19 amino acids. The CDR3 loop reads CASSETGGVNPKMNTEAFF. The CDR3 DNA is TGTGCCAGCAGCGAGACAGGGGGCGTTAACCCAAAAATGAACACTGAAGCTTTCTTT.

The CDR3 is CASSVVRGTEAFF. The CDR3, as DNA: TGTGCCAGCAGCGTAGTGCGGGGGACTGAAGCTTTCTTT. This chain uses TRBV9 with TRBJ1-1; D is perhaps TRBD1 (5 bases). Trimming removed 0 bases at V and 5 bases at J, with 8 bases between. Germline V gives CDR1 SGDLS, CDR2 YYNGEE. This CDR3 is built from 13 residues.

The chain recombines TRBV12-3 or TRBV12-4 with TRBJ2-7, with 7 bases matching TRBD1. Germline trimming cut 5 bases from V and 7 bases from J; bases unmatched to any gene: 5. The CDR3 contains 12 residues. The CDR3 protein is CASSKTGLEQYF. CDR3 nucleotide sequence: TGTGCCAGCAGTAAGACAGGGCTAGAGCAGTACTTC.

V gene TRBV24-1 combines with J gene TRBJ2-1; 15 bases line up with TRBD2. This CDR3 contains 19 residues. V was pared by 3 bases and J by 9 bases, with 14 bases of the junction left unmatched. Germline V CDR1 and CDR2: KGHDR, SFDVKD. The CDR3 DNA is TGTGCCACCAGTGATCCGTCCGGGACTAGCGGGGGGATCCCTAGTGAGCAGTTCTTC. Residues: CATSDPSGTSGGIPSEQFF.

The chain carries TRBV27 and TRBJ1-2; D remains unclear. Germline-derived CDR1 and CDR2 are MNHEY and SMNVEV (reference sequence). This CDR3 is built from 15 residues. Trimming stripped 5 bases from V and 0 bases from J, with 13 bases between. DNA of the CDR3: TGTGCCAGCAGTCCCACCGACCCCTCTAACTATGGCTACACCTTC. Its translation is CASSPTDPSNYGYTF.

The CDR3 here is CASRAGAEQYF. The CDR3 nucleotides are TGTGCCAGCAGGGCTGGGGCCGAGCAGTACTTC. The J gene is TRBJ2-7, the V gene TRBV2, with D possibly TRBD1 on 5 matching bases. The ends were cut back, 6 bases at V and 6 bases at J, with 9 bases in the middle. This CDR3 contains 11 residues. Germline CDR1 and CDR2: SNHLY and FYNNEI.

The chain recombines TRBV13 with TRBJ1-3; 7 positions agree with TRBD1. Germline V gene data show CDR1 as PRHDT and CDR2 as FYEKMQ (reference sequence). The CDR3 consists of 16 residues. With 5 bases clipped from V and 0 bases from J, the junction kept 7 bases outside the gene matches. CDR3 DNA: TGTGCCAGCAGCCACCGTGGGGACAGCTCTGGAAACACCATATATTTT. It encodes CASSHRGDSSGNTIYF.

CDR3 DNA: TGCAGTGCTCGCCTATTGGACAGCTCCTGGTCCTATAATTCACCCCTCCACTTT. This encodes CSARLLDSSWSYNSPLHF. This chain joins TRBV20-1 and TRBJ1-6; D may be TRBD1 (6 bases). Per the germline V gene, CDR1 is DFQATT and CDR2 is SNEGSKA (reference sequence). CDR3 size: 18 residues. The ends were cut back, 5 bases at V and 1 base at J, with 21 bases in the middle.

The chain combines TRBV30 with TRBJ1-1; no firm D call. CDR3 length: 11 residues. Germline loops: CDR1 GTSNPN, CDR2 SVGIG (reference sequence). Trimming took 0 bases from V and 11 from J, leaving 10 bases between them. CDR3 nucleotides: TGTGCCTGGAGTGTGGGAGATGTGGCTTTCTTT. Its translation: CAWSVGDVAFF.

The rearrangement links TRBV7-3 to TRBJ1-5; TRBD1 might be the D (6 bases). The length of the CDR3 is 15 residues. Between the trimmed V and J ends, which lost 4 bases and 5 bases, there was a span of 15 bases. CDR1 is SGHTA, CDR2 FQGTGA, per germline. CDR3 protein: CASSSRGTPDQPQHF. CDR3 bases: TGTGCCAGCAGCTCAAGGGGGACACCAGATCAGCCCCAGCATTTT.

The J gene is TRBJ2-5, the V gene TRBV4-1; TRBD2 aligns across 8 bases. Trimming took 2 bases from V and 5 from J; bases not matched to a gene: 10. This CDR3 is 16 amino acids long. Per germline, CDR1 MGHRA and CDR2 YSYEKL. The CDR3 spells CASSQSGTRVGETQYF. Here the CDR3 DNA reads TGCGCCAGCAGCCAATCCGGGACTAGAGTCGGTGAGACCCAGTACTTC.

V is TRBV28 and J is TRBJ1-5; 8 bases are shared with TRBD1. Germline values: CDR1 MDHEN, CDR2 SYDVKM. CDR3 length: 14 amino acids. Losses at the gene ends were 6 bases for V and 6 bases for J; bases not matched to a gene: 7. CDR3 residues: CASRTTGVVQPQHF. The CDR3 DNA reads TGTGCCAGCAGGACGACAGGGGTGGTTCAGCCCCAGCATTTT.

The rearrangement joins TRBV5-1 to TRBJ2-1; the D gene is possibly TRBD1 (6 bases). The CDR3 has 15 residues. V lost 1 base, J lost 2 bases, and 10 bases lay in between. Germline CDR1 reads SGHRS; CDR2 reads YFSETQ. The chain's CDR3 is CASSLYGGTYNEQFF. The CDR3 region has the DNA TGCGCCAGCAGCTTGTATGGGGGCACCTACAATGAGCAGTTCTTC.

J is TRBJ2-5 and V is TRBV9; 10 positions match TRBD2. The J segment lost 5 bases and the V segment lost 3 bases, leaving 7 bases of the junction unmatched. Germline V CDR1 and CDR2: SGDLS, YYNGEE. The CDR3 totals 15 residues. This chain's CDR3 is CASSAGSGGAETQYF. As DNA, the CDR3 is TGTGCCAGCAGCGCTGGGAGCGGGGGGGCCGAGACCCAGTACTTC.

The V gene is TRBV7-2, the J gene TRBJ1-3; tentative D call: TRBD1 (5 bases). CDR1 and CDR2 (germline): SGHTA, FQGNSA. V was trimmed by 5 bases and J by 1 base, leaving 24 bases between them. CDR3 length: 19 residues. The CDR3 bases are TGTGCCAGCAGCCCCACCCCCCTATACGGGGGAGCATCTGGAAACACCATATATTTT. Its translation: CASSPTPLYGGASGNTIYF.

This chain links TRBV7-9 with TRBJ2-1; no firm D call. The CDR3 contains 12 residues. V was pared by 3 bases and J by 6 bases, with 6 bases between. The germline V gene has CDR1 SEHNR and CDR2 FQNEAQ (reference sequence). CDR3 residues: CASSLTVNEQFF. The CDR3, as DNA: TGTGCCAGCAGCTTGACCGTCAATGAGCAGTTCTTC.

The chain joins TRBV7-9 to TRBJ1-2; no clear D. Germline V CDR1 and CDR2: SEHNR, FQNEAQ (reference sequence). The CDR3 runs 15 residues. V lost 0 bases, J lost 4 bases, and 12 bases lay in between. The CDR3 region is CASSLAGSVGYGYTF. CDR3 bases: TGTGCCAGCAGCTTAGCAGGGAGTGTCGGCTATGGCTACACCTTC.

The chain recombines TRBV20-1 with TRBJ1-2; D is uncertain. CDR3 length equals 12 residues. Per the germline V gene, CDR1 is DFQATT and CDR2 is SNEGSKA (reference sequence). V was pared by 4 bases and J by 3 bases, with 9 bases between. CDR3 amino acids: CSAKPGDYGYTF. The CDR3 DNA sequence: TGCAGTGCTAAACCTGGGGACTATGGCTACACCTTC.

The chain carries TRBV5-4 and TRBJ2-7; 8 positions agree with TRBD1. V gave up 0 bases and J gave up 0 bases; unmatched junction bases: 2. Looked up from germline, CDR1 is SGHNT and CDR2 is YYREEE (reference sequence). This CDR3 has 15 amino acids. As DNA, the CDR3 is TGTGCCAGCAGCTTGGGACAGGGGAGCTCCTACGAGCAGTACTTC. This translates into CASSLGQGSSYEQYF.

The genes are TRBV7-9 and TRBJ1-5; tentative D call: TRBD1 (5 bases). The CDR3 extends over 11 amino acids. The germline gives CDR1 SEHNR, CDR2 FQNEAQ (reference sequence). The V end lost 11 bases, the J end lost 9 bases, and 14 bases lay between the germline ends. CDR3 sequence reads: CAVEGKGPQHF. The CDR3 nucleotides read TGTGCCGTGGAGGGGAAGGGGCCCCAGCATTTT.

In this sample, this clonotype turned up a few times. The chain is built from TRBV10-1 and TRBJ1-1; TRBD1 might be the D (6 bases). Trimming took 5 bases from V and 3 from J, leaving 10 bases between them. There are 13 residues in the CDR3. Per the germline V gene, CDR1 is WNHNN and CDR2 is SYGVQD (reference sequence). The CDR3 loop is CASSQRGDTEAFF. CDR3 in DNA: TGCGCCAGCAGTCAGAGGGGGGACACTGAAGCTTTCTTT.

The V gene is TRBV7-8, the J gene TRBJ2-1; 8 nucleotides agree with TRBD2. The CDR3 covers 17 residues. Germline V gene sequence: CDR1 SGHVS, CDR2 FQNEAQ. V shed 1 base and J 4 bases; nucleotides not matched to a gene: 9. The CDR3, as DNA: TGTGCCAGCAGCTTAGGATCGAGCAGCGGGAGTTACAATGAGCAGTTCTTC. It is translated as CASSLGSSSGSYNEQFF.

The chain recombines TRBV4-3 with TRBJ2-5, with TRBD2 as a possible D gene (6 bases). Germline lookup yields CDR1 LGHNA and CDR2 YSLEER. This CDR3 has 16 amino acids. The V end lost 0 bases, the J end lost 5 bases, and 16 bases lay between the germline ends. The CDR3 reads CASSQDGAGFRETQYF. The DNA of the CDR3 is TGCGCCAGCAGCCAAGACGGGGCGGGGTTTCGGGAGACCCAGTACTTC.

J is TRBJ1-1 and V is TRBV13; D is perhaps TRBD1 (5 bases). Per germline, CDR1 PRHDT and CDR2 FYEKMQ (reference sequence). This CDR3 has 13 residues. V was shortened by 7 bases and J by 3 bases, with 12 bases between the two germline ends. The DNA of the CDR3 is TGTGCCAGCATCCCAGAAGGGGACACTGAAGCTTTCTTT. Translation: CASIPEGDTEAFF. The complete variable domain, with remaining parts taken from reference TRBV13 and TRBJ1-1, reads AAGVIQSPRHLIKEKRETATLKCYPIPRHDTVYWYQQGPGQDPQFLISFYEKMQSDKGSIPDRFSAQQFSDYHSELNMSSLELGDSALYFCASIPEGDTEAFFGQGTRLTVV.

This clonotype has only one observation. The V call is TRBV4-1, the J call TRBJ1-5; 9 bases fit TRBD1. The trim removed 3 bases at V and 1 base at J, leaving 4 bases unmatched. CDR3 length equals 16 residues. The germline gives CDR1 MGHRA, CDR2 YSYEKL. The CDR3 loop reads CASSHRTGASNQPQHF. CDR3 nucleotides: TGCGCCAGCAGCCATCGGACAGGGGCCAGCAATCAGCCCCAGCATTTT.